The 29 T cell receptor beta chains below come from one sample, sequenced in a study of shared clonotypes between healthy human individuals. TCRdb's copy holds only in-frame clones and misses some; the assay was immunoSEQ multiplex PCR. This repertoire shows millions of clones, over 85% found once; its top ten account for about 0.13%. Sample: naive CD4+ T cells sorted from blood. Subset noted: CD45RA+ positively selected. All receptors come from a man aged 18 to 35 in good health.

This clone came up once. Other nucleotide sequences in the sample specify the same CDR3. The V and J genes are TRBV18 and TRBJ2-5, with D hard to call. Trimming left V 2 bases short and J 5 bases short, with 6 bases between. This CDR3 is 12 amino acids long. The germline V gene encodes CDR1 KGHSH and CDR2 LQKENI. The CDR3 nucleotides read TGTGCCAGCTCACCAAGCCGCGAGACCCAGTACTTC. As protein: CASSPSRETQYF.

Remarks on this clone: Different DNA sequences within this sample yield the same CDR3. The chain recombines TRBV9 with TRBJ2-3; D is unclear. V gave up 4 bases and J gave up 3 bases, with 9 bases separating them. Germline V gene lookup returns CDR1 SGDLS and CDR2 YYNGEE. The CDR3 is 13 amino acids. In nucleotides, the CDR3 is TGTGCCAGCAGCCCCCTGGGGACAGATACGCAGTATTTT. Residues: CASSPLGTDTQYF. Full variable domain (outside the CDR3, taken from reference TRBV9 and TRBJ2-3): DSGVTQTPKHLITATGQRVTLRCSPRSGDLSVYWYQQSLDQGLQFLIQYYNGEERAKGNILERFSAQQFPDLHSELNLSSLELGDSALYFCASSPLGTDTQYFGPGTRLTVL.

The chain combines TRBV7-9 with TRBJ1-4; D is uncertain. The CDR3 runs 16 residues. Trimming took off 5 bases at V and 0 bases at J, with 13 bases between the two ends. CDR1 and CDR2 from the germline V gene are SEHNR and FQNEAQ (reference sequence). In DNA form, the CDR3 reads TGTGCCAGCAGCCCACCAGGAATCGCAACTAATGAAAAACTGTTTTTT. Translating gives CASSPPGIATNEKLFF.

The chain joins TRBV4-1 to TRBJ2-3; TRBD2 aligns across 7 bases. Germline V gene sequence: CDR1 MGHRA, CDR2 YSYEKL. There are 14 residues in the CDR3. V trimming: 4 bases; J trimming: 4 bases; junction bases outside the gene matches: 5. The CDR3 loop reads CASSPSGLADTQYF. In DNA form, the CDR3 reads TGCGCCAGCAGCCCTTCAGGACTAGCAGATACGCAGTATTTT.

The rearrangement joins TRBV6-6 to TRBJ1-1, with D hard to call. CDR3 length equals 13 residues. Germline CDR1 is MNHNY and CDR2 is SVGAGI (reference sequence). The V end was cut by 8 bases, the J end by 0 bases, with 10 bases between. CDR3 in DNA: TGTGCCAGCTGCTGGGGATTGAACACTGAAGCTTTCTTT. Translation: CASCWGLNTEAFF.

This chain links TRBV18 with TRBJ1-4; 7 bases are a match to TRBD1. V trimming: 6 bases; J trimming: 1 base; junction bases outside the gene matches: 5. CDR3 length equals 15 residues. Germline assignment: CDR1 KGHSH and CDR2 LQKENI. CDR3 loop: CASSSRDRTNEKLFF. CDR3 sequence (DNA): TGTGCCAGCTCTTCCCGGGACAGAACTAATGAAAAACTGTTTTTT.

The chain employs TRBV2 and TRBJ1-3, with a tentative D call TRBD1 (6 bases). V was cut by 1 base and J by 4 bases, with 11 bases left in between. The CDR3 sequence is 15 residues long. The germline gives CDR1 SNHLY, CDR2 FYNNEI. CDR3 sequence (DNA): TGTGCCAGCAGTGAAGTGGGGGCGCGGGGAAACACCATATATTTT. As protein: CASSEVGARGNTIYF.

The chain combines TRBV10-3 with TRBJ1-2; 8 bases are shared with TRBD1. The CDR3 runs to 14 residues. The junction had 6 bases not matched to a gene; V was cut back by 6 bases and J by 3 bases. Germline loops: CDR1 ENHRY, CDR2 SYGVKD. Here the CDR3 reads CAIRDRVGDYGYTF. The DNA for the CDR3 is TGTGCCATCAGGGACAGGGTAGGAGACTATGGCTACACCTTC.

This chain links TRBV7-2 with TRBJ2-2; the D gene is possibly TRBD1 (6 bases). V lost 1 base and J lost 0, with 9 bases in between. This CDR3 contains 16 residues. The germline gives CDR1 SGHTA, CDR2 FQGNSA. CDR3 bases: TGTGCCAGCAGCTTAGTGGGGGCGGCGAACACCGGGGAGCTGTTTTTT. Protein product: CASSLVGAANTGELFF. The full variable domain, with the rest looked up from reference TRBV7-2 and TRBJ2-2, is GAGVSQSPSNKVTEKGKDVELRCDPISGHTALYWYRQSLGQGLEFLIYFQGNSAPDKSGLPSDRFSAERTGGSVSTLTIQRTQQEDSAVYLCASSLVGAANTGELFFGEGSRLTVL.

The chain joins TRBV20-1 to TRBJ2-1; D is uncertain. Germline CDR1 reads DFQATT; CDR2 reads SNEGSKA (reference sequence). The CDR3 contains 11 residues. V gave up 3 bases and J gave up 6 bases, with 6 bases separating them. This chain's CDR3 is CSASHSNEQFF. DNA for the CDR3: TGCAGTGCTAGTCACTCCAATGAGCAGTTCTTC.

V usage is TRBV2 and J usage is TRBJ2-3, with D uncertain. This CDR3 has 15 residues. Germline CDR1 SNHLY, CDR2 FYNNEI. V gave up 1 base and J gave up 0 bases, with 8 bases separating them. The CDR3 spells CASSEVGKSTDTQYF. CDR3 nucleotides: TGTGCCAGCAGTGAAGTTGGCAAAAGCACAGATACGCAGTATTTT.

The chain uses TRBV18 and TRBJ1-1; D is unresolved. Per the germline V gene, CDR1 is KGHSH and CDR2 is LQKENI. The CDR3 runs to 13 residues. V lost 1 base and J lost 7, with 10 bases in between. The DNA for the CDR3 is TGTGCCAGCTCACCACTCGAAGGGCTTGAAGCTTTCTTT. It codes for CASSPLEGLEAFF.

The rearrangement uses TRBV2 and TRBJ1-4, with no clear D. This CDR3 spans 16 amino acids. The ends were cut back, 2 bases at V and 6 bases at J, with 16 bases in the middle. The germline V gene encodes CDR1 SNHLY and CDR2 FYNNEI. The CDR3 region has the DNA TGTGCCAGCAGTGAAAGGTTGAGTCTCACGTATGAAAAACTGTTTTTT. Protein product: CASSERLSLTYEKLFF.

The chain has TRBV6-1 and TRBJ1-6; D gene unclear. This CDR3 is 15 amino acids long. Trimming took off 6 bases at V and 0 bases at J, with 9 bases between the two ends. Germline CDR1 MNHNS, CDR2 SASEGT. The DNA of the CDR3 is TGTGCCAGCAGGGCTTTTAACTCCTATAATTCACCCCTCCACTTT. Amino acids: CASRAFNSYNSPLHF.

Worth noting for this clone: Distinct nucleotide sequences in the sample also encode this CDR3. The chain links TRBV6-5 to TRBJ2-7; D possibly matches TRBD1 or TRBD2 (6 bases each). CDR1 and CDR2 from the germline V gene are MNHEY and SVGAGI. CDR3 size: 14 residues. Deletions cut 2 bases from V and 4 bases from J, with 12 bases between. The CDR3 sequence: CASSYGGRSYEQYF. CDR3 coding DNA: TGTGCCAGCAGTTACGGGGGGCGCTCATACGAGCAGTACTTC.

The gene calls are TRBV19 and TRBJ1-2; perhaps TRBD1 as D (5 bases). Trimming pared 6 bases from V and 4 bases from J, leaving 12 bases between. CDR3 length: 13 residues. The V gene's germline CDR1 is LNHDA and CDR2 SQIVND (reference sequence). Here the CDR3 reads CASRVGGSYGYTF. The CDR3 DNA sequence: TGTGCCAGTAGGGTCGGGGGAAGCTATGGCTACACCTTC.

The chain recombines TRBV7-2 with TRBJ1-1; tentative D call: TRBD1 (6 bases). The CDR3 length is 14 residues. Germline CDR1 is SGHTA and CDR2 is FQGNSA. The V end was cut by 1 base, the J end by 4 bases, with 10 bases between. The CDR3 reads CASSLEGGTTEAFF. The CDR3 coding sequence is TGTGCCAGCAGCTTAGAAGGGGGAACCACTGAAGCTTTCTTT.

In DNA, the CDR3 is TGCAGCGTTGGATCAGGGTCTACTCAAGAGACCCAGTACTTC. This encodes CSVGSGSTQETQYF. J is TRBJ2-5 and V is TRBV29-1, with D perhaps TRBD1 (5 bases). CDR1 is SQVTM, CDR2 ANQGSEA, per germline. Between the trimmed V and J ends, which lost 4 bases and 2 bases, there was a span of 14 bases. This CDR3 region has 14 residues.

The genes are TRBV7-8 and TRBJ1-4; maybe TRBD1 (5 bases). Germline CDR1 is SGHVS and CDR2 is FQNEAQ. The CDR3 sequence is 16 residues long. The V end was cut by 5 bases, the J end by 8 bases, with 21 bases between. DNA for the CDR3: TGTGCCAGCAGCGCCCTGGGTTCAGGGTTTAGAGAAAAACTGTTTTTT. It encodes CASSALGSGFREKLFF.

CDR3 sequence reads: CASSLWGGGIYEQYF. The CDR3 coding sequence is TGTGCCAGCAGTTTATGGGGAGGAGGGATCTACGAGCAGTACTTC. This chain uses TRBV27 with TRBJ2-7, with D maybe TRBD2 (6 bases). Germline V gene sequence: CDR1 MNHEY, CDR2 SMNVEV (reference sequence). This CDR3 has 15 amino acids. The V gene lost 1 base and the J gene lost 3 bases, with 13 bases spanning the gap.

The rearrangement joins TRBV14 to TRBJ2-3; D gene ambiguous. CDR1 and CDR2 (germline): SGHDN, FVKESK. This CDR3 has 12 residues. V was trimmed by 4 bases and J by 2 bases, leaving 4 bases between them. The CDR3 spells CASSRFTDTQYF. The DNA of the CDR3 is TGTGCCAGCAGCCGATTCACAGATACGCAGTATTTT.

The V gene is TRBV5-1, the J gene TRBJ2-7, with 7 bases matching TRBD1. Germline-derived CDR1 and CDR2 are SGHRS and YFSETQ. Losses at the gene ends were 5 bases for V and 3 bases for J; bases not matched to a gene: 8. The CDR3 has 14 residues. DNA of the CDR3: TGCGCCAGCAGTCTGACAGGGCCAAACTACGAGCAGTACTTC. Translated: CASSLTGPNYEQYF.

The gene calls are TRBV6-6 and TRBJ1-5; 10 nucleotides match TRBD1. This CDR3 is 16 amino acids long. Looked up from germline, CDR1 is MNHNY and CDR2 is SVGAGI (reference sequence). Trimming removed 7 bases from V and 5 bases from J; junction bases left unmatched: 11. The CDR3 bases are TGTGCCAGCACCCAAGGCAGAGGACAGGGGGATCAGCCCCAGCATTTT. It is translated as CASTQGRGQGDQPQHF.

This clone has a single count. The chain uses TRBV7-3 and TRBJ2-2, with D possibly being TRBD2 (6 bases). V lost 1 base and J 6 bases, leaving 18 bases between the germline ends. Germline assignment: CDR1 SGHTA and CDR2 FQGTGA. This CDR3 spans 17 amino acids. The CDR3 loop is CASSLNPPGGRAGELFF. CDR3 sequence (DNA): TGTGCCAGCAGCTTAAACCCCCCCGGGGGTCGGGCCGGGGAGCTGTTTTTT.

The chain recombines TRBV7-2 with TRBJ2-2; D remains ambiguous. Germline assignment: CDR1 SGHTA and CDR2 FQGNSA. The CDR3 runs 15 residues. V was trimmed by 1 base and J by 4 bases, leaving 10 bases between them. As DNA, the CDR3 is TGTGCCAGCAGCTTAGAGGGATTGGGCACCGGGGAGCTGTTTTTT. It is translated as CASSLEGLGTGELFF.

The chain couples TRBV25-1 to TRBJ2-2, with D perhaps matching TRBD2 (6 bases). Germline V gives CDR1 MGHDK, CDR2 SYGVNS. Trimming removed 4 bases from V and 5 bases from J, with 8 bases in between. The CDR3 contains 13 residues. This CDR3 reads CASSGSGTGELFF. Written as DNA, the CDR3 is TGTGCCAGCAGTGGCAGCGGGACCGGGGAGCTGTTTTTT.

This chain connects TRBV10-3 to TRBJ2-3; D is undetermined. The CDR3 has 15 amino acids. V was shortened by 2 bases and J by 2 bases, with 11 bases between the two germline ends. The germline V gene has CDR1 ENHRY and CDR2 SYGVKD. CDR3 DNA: TGTGCCATCAGTGAGCTCTCGTCCACCACAGATACGCAGTATTTT. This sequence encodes CAISELSSTTDTQYF.

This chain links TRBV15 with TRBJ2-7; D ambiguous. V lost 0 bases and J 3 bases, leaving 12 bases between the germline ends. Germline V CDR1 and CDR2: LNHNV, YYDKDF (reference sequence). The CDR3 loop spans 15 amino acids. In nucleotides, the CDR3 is TGTGCCACCAGCAGAGATCGGGTACCAGTCTACGAGCAGTACTTC. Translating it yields CATSRDRVPVYEQYF.

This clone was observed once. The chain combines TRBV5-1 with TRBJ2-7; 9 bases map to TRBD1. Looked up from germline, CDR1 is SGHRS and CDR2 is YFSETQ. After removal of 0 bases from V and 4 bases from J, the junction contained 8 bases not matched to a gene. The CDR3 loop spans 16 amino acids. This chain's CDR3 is CASSLGTDRGIYEQYF. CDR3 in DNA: TGCGCCAGCAGCTTGGGCACCGACAGGGGGATTTACGAGCAGTACTTC.